A few counts support the clone carrying this T cell receptor (beta chain). TCRdb called the RT-PCR reads again in MiXCR, with one record for every CDR3 protein. Of around 700,000 distinct CDR3 sequences listed, 14% are singletons. This CDR3 comprises 13 residues. V shed 2 bases and J shed 9 bases, with 12 bases lying between them. CDR1 is SGHDT, CDR2 YYEEEE, per germline. The sequenced material came from memory CD4+ T cells from blood. This receptor was obtained from a female donor in good health, serving as a healthy control. This chain joins TRBV5-6 and TRBJ1-5; no clear D gene. The CDR3 DNA is TGTGCCAGCAGCTTAGGAGGAACTCCGCCCCAGCATTTT. Protein product: CASSLGGTPPQHF.